This T cell receptor beta chain came from a study of a mutant IDH1 vaccine in newly diagnosed glioma. Study summary: Patients received eight vaccinations in weeks 1, 3, 5, 7, 11, 15, 19, 23. The study, taken as a whole, reports: Among all patients, vaccine-induced immune responses occurred in 85% to 95%.

Specified time point: week 5, during vaccination. The vaccine gave 300 ug of a 20-mer mutant IDH1 peptide subcutaneously per dose. As for this clone: Antigen unknown.

TCRdb's table, derived via immunoSEQ multiplex PCR, lists solely in-frame clones and lacks some. This table has tens of thousands of clones, roughly nine tenths appearing once. The CDR3 spans 13 residues. Per germline, CDR1 MDHEN and CDR2 SYDVKM. V gave up 6 bases and J gave up 8 bases; unmatched junction bases: 6. The V and J genes are TRBV28 and TRBJ1-2, with 10 bases matching TRBD1. Sequencing used PBMCs, obtained from a glioma patient whose treatment included an IDH1 peptide vaccine. The sequence was collected from a middle-aged man with glioma. The CDR3 bases are TGTGCCAGCAGACTATCGGGACAGGGGGGCTACACCTTC. It specifies CASRLSGQGGYTF.